The next 5 T cell receptor beta chains were all read from a single sample in a study of T-cell reconstitution after alpha-beta-depleted transplantation in children. A library of TCRbeta sequences, prepared with unique molecular identifiers, was generated. A single record per CDR3 protein comes from TCRdb applying MiXCR to the PCR reads. The data show about 540,000 distinct CDR3 sequences, 25% to 30% seen once. The source was PBMCs, collected before TCRalphabeta/CD19-depleted stem cell transplant. These receptors were obtained from a boy under two years old with Wiskott-Aldrich syndrome, due to receive a stem cell transplant.

J is TRBJ2-1 and V is TRBV12-3 or TRBV12-4, with a weak D call TRBD2 (5 bases). V lost 2 bases and J lost 2, with 13 bases in between. The CDR3 has 16 amino acids. The CDR3 here is CASSLYATGTYNEQFF. CDR3 in DNA: TGTGCCAGCAGTTTATACGCGACGGGAACCTACAATGAGCAGTTCTTC.

The chain links TRBV9 to TRBJ1-1; 7 positions agree with TRBD1. CDR3 length: 16 residues. Germline CDR1 and CDR2: SGDLS and YYNGEE. The ends lost 3 bases at V and 0 bases at J; junction bases unmatched: 8. The CDR3 DNA reads as TGTGCCAGCAGCGCCGACAGGGATAGGATGAACACTGAAGCTTTCTTT. It is translated as CASSADRDRMNTEAFF.

This clonotype was observed a few times. The CDR3 bases are TGCGCCAGCAGCTGGGACCCGACGCAAAACATTCAGTACTTC. The encoded protein is CASSWDPTQNIQYF. This sequence joins TRBV5-1 and TRBJ2-4; D is perhaps TRBD1 or TRBD2 (5 bases each). This CDR3 has 14 amino acids. V gave up 3 bases and J gave up 5 bases, with 12 bases separating them. Germline CDR1 reads SGHRS; CDR2 reads YFSETQ.

This clonotype has only a few counts. The rearrangement links TRBV24-1 to TRBJ2-3; D might be TRBD2 (6 bases). Germline CDR1 is KGHDR and CDR2 is SFDVKD. Trimming took off 3 bases at V and 0 bases at J, with 9 bases between the two ends. CDR3 length: 15 amino acids. In nucleotides, the CDR3 is TGTGCCACCAGTGATCCAGGGACTAGCACAGATACGCAGTATTTT. It is translated as CATSDPGTSTDTQYF.

The chain is built from TRBV20-1 and TRBJ2-3; TRBD2 matches at 8 bases. Germline V gene lookup returns CDR1 DFQATT and CDR2 SNEGSKA (reference sequence). The CDR3 has 12 residues. Unmatched junction bases numbered 2, after V lost 4 bases and J lost 5 bases. DNA of the CDR3: TGCAGTGCTACAGCGGGAGAAGATACGCAGTATTTT. Residues: CSATAGEDTQYF.